This T cell receptor beta chain derives from a study of T cell repertoires in cytomegalovirus infection. Study information: HLA-C-restricted CMV epitopes, recently identified, and well-studied HLA-B-restricted ones were used by the study. Both a matching HLA type and CMV infection were indicated by public TCR beta signatures.

Study observations and caveats: The cumulative frequency of public TCR beta families identified carriers of CMV plus the relevant HLA. HLA-C-restricted CMV-specific TCR beta clonotypes prevailed in the ex vivo response.

TCRdb called the reads again in MiXCR, with one record for every CDR3 protein. This repertoire shows approximately 990,000 distinct CDR3 sequences, around 32% found once; its top ten account for around an eighth. There are many counts of this clonotype. The antigen remains unidentified. J lost 9 bases, V lost 4 bases, and 4 bases had no gene match. CDR1 and CDR2 (germline): MNHNS, SASEGT. CDR3 size: 14 residues. The sequenced sample was cultured CD8+ T cells from PBMCs, obtained from culture after CMV antigen stimulation. The chain links TRBV6-1 to TRBJ1-6, with TRBD1 matching over 9 bases. The sequence came from a human donor in good health (CMV status not recorded). Some clones in this sample may be carry-over from other donors' samples. The CDR3 region is CASSGDRGFSPLHF. In DNA form, the CDR3 reads TGTGCCAGCAGTGGCGACAGGGGGTTTTCACCCCTCCACTTT.